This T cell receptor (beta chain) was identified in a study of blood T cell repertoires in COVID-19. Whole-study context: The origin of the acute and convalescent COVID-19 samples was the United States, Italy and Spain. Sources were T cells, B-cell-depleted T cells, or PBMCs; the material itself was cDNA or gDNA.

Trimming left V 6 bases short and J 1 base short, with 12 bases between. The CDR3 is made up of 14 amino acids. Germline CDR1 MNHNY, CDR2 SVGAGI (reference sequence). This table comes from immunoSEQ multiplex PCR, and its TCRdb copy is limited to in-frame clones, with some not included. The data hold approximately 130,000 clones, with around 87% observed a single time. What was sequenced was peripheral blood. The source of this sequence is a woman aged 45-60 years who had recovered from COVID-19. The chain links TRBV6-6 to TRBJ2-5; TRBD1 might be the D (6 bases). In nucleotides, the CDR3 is TGTGCCAGCAGCTCCAGGGGTACCCAAGAGACCCAGTACTTC. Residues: CASSSRGTQETQYF.